Shown below are 12 T cell receptor beta chains from a single sample sequenced in a study of cytomegalovirus exposure and HLA in healthy donors. With 60 Vbeta and 13 Jbeta primers, the PCR was carried out. Assay: immunoSEQ multiplex PCR; the TCRdb copy retains only in-frame clones and omits some. The sample includes some 190,000 clones, roughly 76% of them seen just once. The specimen sequenced was PBMCs. The receptors derive from a young woman in good health and CMV-seropositive.

V usage is TRBV28 and J usage is TRBJ1-2; 9 bases fit TRBD1. Looked up from germline, CDR1 is MDHEN and CDR2 is SYDVKM. The CDR3 covers 16 residues. V shed 1 base, J shed 4 bases, and the junction held 7 bases outside the gene matches. The CDR3 protein is CASSLFHPGQGYGYTF. CDR3 sequence (DNA): TGTGCCAGCAGTTTATTCCACCCGGGACAGGGCTATGGCTACACCTTC.

DNA for the CDR3: TGTGCCAGCAGTAGAGGGGGGAACACTGAAGCTTTCTTT. Residues: CASSRGGNTEAFF. The rearrangement links TRBV5-6 to TRBJ1-1; perhaps TRBD1 as D (6 bases). Deletions cut 5 bases from V and 1 base from J, with 9 bases between. The CDR3 spans 13 residues. Germline V gene sequence: CDR1 SGHDT, CDR2 YYEEEE.

This clone was recorded once. V and J are TRBV5-1 and TRBJ2-3; TRBD1 aligns across 7 bases. Losses at the gene ends were 4 bases for V and 0 bases for J; bases not matched to a gene: 5. Germline CDR1 and CDR2: SGHRS and YFSETQ. This CDR3 spans 15 amino acids. CDR3 protein: CASSPKGGSTDTQYF. CDR3 in DNA: TGCGCCAGCAGCCCTAAAGGGGGCAGCACAGATACGCAGTATTTT.

The chain recombines TRBV19 with TRBJ2-5; 10 nucleotides agree with TRBD1. Per germline, CDR1 LNHDA and CDR2 SQIVND (reference sequence). With V trimmed by 5 bases and J by 5 bases, 2 bases remained unmatched. This CDR3 is 13 amino acids long. The CDR3 loop is CASSGQGGETQYF. The CDR3, as DNA: TGTGCCAGTAGTGGACAGGGGGGGGAGACCCAGTACTTC.

The chain employs TRBV6-6 and TRBJ1-2; D might be TRBD1 (5 bases). V lost 6 bases and J 8 bases, leaving 16 bases between the germline ends. Germline V lookup: CDR1 MNHNY, CDR2 SVGAGI (reference sequence). The CDR3 consists of 13 residues. The CDR3 bases are TGTGCCAGCAGGGGCGGGGGGTCAATGGGCTACACCTTC. It codes for CASRGGGSMGYTF.

The chain uses TRBV25-1 and TRBJ2-1; 10 bases are shared with TRBD2. The junction had 4 bases not matched to a gene; V was cut back by 5 bases and J by 6 bases. The germline CDR1 and CDR2 sequences are MGHDK and SYGVNS. CDR3 length: 14 amino acids. DNA for the CDR3: TGTGCCAGCAGTCTAGCGGGGGCCCGCAATGAGCAGTTCTTC. Encoded protein: CASSLAGARNEQFF.

This chain links TRBV5-1 with TRBJ2-7, with D maybe TRBD1 (5 bases). Germline loops: CDR1 SGHRS, CDR2 YFSETQ. Trimming took 0 bases from V and 3 from J, leaving 10 bases between them. The CDR3 has 14 residues. CDR3 nucleotides: TGCGCCAGCAGCTTGGGGGGCTCAAACTACGAGCAGTACTTC. This sequence encodes CASSLGGSNYEQYF. Complete variable domain (other parts from reference TRBV5-1 and TRBJ2-7): KAGVTQTPRYLIKTRGQQVTLSCSPISGHRSVSWYQQTPGQGLQFLFEYFSETQRNKGNFPGRFSGRQFSNSRSEMNVSTLELGDSALYLCASSLGGSNYEQYFGPGTRLTVT.

The table lists this clone with a few counts. The chain combines TRBV4-3 with TRBJ1-5; D call uncertain. This CDR3 spans 14 amino acids. V lost 1 base and J lost 0, with 4 bases in between. The germline CDR1 and CDR2 sequences are LGHNA and YSLEER. CDR3 in DNA: TGCGCCAGCAGCCAAGCCCTTAGCAATCAGCCCCAGCATTTT. This codes for CASSQALSNQPQHF.

V and J are TRBV5-1 and TRBJ2-1, with 10 nucleotides matching TRBD1. Germline loops: CDR1 SGHRS, CDR2 YFSETQ. CDR3 length: 15 residues. With 0 bases clipped from V and 3 bases from J, the junction kept 0 bases outside the gene matches. CDR3 region: CASSLGTGGYNEQFF. For the CDR3, the DNA is TGCGCCAGCAGCTTGGGGACAGGGGGCTACAATGAGCAGTTCTTC.

The rearrangement uses TRBV7-2 and TRBJ2-7; 14 positions match TRBD2. The CDR3 contains 18 residues. Germline V gene sequence: CDR1 SGHTA, CDR2 FQGNSA. Losses at the gene ends were 3 bases for V and 5 bases for J; bases not matched to a gene: 12. In DNA, the CDR3 is TGTGCCAGCAGCTTGATATCCGGGACTAGCGGGAGAAGGAACGAGCAGTACTTC. Its translation: CASSLISGTSGRRNEQYF.

DNA for the CDR3: TGTGCCAGTAGTATATCTAGCGGTCCCTACAATGAGCAGTTCTTC. Its translation: CASSISSGPYNEQFF. The gene calls are TRBV19 and TRBJ2-1; 7 bases match TRBD2. Germline loops: CDR1 LNHDA, CDR2 SQIVND (reference sequence). Germline trimming cut 2 bases from V and 2 bases from J; bases unmatched to any gene: 3. The CDR3 covers 15 residues.

The chain combines TRBV21-1 with TRBJ2-7; whether TRBD2, the table's D call, matches the DNA was not checked. TRBV21-1 is a pseudogene segment. The CDR3 runs 18 residues. The CDR3 nucleotides are TGTGCCAGCACGCTTATGACTAGCGGGGGGTACCCGGGCTACGAGCAGTACTTC. It yields the protein CASTLMTSGGYPGYEQYF.